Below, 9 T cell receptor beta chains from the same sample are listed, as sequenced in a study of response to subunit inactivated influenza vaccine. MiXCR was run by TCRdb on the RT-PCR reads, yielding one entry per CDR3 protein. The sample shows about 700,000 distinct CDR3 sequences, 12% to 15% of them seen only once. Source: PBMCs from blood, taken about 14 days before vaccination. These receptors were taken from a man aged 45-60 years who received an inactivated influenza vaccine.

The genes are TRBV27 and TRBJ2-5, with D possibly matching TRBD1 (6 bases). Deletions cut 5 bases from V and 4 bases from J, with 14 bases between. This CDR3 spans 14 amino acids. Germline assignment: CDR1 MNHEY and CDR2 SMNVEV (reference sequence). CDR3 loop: CASSKRTVGETQYF. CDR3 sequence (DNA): TGTGCCAGCAGTAAGAGGACAGTCGGAGAGACCCAGTACTTC.

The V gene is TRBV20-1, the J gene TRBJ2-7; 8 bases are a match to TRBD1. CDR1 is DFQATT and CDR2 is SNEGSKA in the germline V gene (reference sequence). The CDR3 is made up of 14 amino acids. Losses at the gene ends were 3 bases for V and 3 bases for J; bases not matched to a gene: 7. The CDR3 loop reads CSARPQGDNYEQYF. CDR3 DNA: TGCAGTGCTAGGCCACAGGGGGACAACTACGAGCAGTACTTC.

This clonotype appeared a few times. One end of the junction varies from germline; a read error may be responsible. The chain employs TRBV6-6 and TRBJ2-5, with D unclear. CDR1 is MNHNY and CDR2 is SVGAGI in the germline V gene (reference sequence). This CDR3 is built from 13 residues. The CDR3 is CASSNSNQETQYF. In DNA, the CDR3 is TGTGCCAGCAGTAACTCCAACCAAGAGACCCAGTACTTC.

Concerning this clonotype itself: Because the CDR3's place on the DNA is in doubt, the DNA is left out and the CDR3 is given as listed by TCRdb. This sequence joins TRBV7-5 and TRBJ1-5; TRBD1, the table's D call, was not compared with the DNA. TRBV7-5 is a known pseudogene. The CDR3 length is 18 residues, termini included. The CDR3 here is CISVSEASKPGINQPQHF.

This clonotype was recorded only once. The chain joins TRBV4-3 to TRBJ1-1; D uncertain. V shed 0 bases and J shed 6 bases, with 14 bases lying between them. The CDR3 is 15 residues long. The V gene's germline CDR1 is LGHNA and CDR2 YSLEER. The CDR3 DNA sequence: TGCGCCAGCAGCCAAGAAAAAGTAGGATCCCCTGAAGCTTTCTTT. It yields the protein CASSQEKVGSPEAFF.

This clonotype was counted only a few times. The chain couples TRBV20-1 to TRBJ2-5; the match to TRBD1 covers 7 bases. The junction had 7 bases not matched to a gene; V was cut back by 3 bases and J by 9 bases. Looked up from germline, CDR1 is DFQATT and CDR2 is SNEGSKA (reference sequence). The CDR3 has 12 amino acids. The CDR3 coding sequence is TGCAGTGCTAGTAGACAGGGCGCGGCCCAGTACTTC. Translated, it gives CSASRQGAAQYF.

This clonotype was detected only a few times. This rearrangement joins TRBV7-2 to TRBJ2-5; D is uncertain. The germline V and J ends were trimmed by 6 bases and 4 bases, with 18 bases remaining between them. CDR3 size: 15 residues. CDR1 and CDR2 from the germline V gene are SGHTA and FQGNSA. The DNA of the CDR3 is TGTGCCAGCAGGTTAATTGTGGGTAGCCGAGAGACCCAGTACTTC. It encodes CASRLIVGSRETQYF.

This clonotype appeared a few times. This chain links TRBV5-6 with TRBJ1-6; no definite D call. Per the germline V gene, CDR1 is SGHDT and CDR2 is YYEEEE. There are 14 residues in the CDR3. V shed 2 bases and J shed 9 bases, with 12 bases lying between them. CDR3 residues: CASSLLGMGSPLHF. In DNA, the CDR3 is TGTGCCAGCAGCTTACTGGGAATGGGTTCACCCCTCCACTTT.

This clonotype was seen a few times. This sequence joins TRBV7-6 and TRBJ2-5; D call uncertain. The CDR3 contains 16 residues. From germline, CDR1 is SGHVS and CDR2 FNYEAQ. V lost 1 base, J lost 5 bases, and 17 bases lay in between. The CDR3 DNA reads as TGTGCCAGCAGCTTAGGGACCAGTGCCGATGGGGAGACCCAGTACTTC. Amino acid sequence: CASSLGTSADGETQYF.